The rows below give T cell receptor beta chains drawn from one sample of a study of early T cells in non-severe SARS-CoV-2 infection. A single record per CDR3 protein comes from TCRdb applying MiXCR to the 5' RACE reads. Of some 91,000 distinct CDR3 sequences in the sample, 15% were seen once. What was sequenced was whole blood. The receptors here all came from an adult who was a healthcare worker with PCR-confirmed SARS-CoV-2 infection or an uninfected control (not recorded which). Each CDR3 is given with its conserved first and last residue. Fields, in order: J gene, V gene, clone size, D gene, CDR3 protein, CDR3 DNA. A D gene is named only where the DNA matches it firmly. Clone size is shown for a subset of rows, as once, few, many or a class of expanded clone.

TRBJ1-2 TRBV12-3/TRBV12-4 few . CASSRGQSPYGYTF TGTGCCAGCAGCCGAGGACAGTCCCCTTATGGCTACACCTTC
TRBJ1-1 TRBV20-1 . . CSARQRNTEAFF TGCAGTGCTAGACAGAGGAACACTGAAGCTTTCTTT
TRBJ1-1 TRBV2 few . CASSEIPGIEAFF TGTGCCAGCAGTGAAATCCCAGGAATAGAAGCTTTCTTT
TRBJ2-3 TRBV6-5 . . CASSYSNTVTDTQYF TGTGCCAGCAGTTACTCGAACACGGTCACAGATACGCAGTATTTT
TRBJ1-3 TRBV7-9 many . CASSSTGPSTIYF TGTGCCAGCAGCTCGACAGGTCCTTCCACCATATATTTT
TRBJ2-4 TRBV6-2/TRBV6-3 many . CASSFGGLQYF TGTGCCAGCAGTTTTGGGGGTCTTCAGTACTTC
TRBJ1-4 TRBV28 few . CASSRVGVGEKLFF TGTGCCAGCAGCCGAGTCGGGGTCGGTGAAAAACTGTTTTTT
TRBJ2-7 TRBV20-1 few . CSARFEGAGEQYF TGCAGTGCTAGATTCGAAGGGGCAGGCGAGCAGTACTTC
TRBJ2-1 TRBV5-4 many TRBD2 CASSLGGRAGPNEQFF TGTGCCAGCAGCTTAGGCGGGAGGGCCGGGCCCAATGAGCAGTTCTTC
TRBJ2-1 TRBV6-5 few TRBD2 CASSYSSGRAGNNEQFF TGTGCCAGCAGTTACTCGAGCGGGAGGGCCGGGAACAATGAGCAGTTCTTC
TRBJ1-1 TRBV28 . . CASSLAGLTEAFF TGTGCCAGCAGTTTGGCCGGACTCACTGAAGCTTTCTTT
TRBJ2-7 TRBV9 . . CASSVATAGTYEQYF TGTGCCAGCAGCGTAGCTACAGCGGGTACCTACGAGCAGTACTTC
TRBJ2-5 TRBV14 . . CASSQDGATQYF TGTGCCAGCAGCCAAGATGGAGCAACCCAGTACTTC
TRBJ2-6 TRBV24-1 . . CATSDLDQISGANVLTF TGTGCCACCAGTGATTTGGACCAGATCTCTGGGGCCAACGTCCTGACTTTC
TRBJ2-7 TRBV7-9 . TRBD1 CASSGPWTGTRYEQYF TGTGCCAGCAGCGGCCCCTGGACAGGGACGCGCTACGAGCAGTACTTC
TRBJ2-1 TRBV12-3/TRBV12-4 . TRBD2 CASSEGLAGPNRAYNEQFF TGTGCCAGCAGTGAAGGACTAGCGGGACCCAATAGAGCCTACAATGAGCAGTTCTTC
TRBJ2-7 TRBV28 many . CASSFPQLAYEQYF TGTGCCAGCAGTTTTCCCCAACTGGCCTACGAGCAGTACTTC
TRBJ2-7 TRBV4-3 few TRBD2 CASSQTSGSFFEQYF TGCGCCAGCAGCCAGACTAGCGGGAGTTTCTTCGAGCAGTACTTC
TRBJ2-3 TRBV7-2 few . CASSTLADTQYF TGTGCCAGCAGCACTTTAGCGGATACGCAGTATTTT
TRBJ2-3 TRBV11-2 . . CASSLNPGPDTQYF TGTGCCAGCAGCCTCAACCCCGGACCCGATACGCAGTATTTT
TRBJ1-5 TRBV27 few . CASSRSRGSNQPQHF TGTGCCAGCTCCCGATCTAGGGGGAGCAATCAGCCCCAGCATTTT
TRBJ2-1 TRBV7-2 few . CASSSTGQGGTGQFF TGTGCCAGCAGCTCGACAGGGCAGGGGGGTACTGGGCAGTTCTTC
TRBJ2-3 TRBV27 . . CASSSRLRERSDTQYF TGTGCCAGCAGTTCGCGACTAAGGGAAAGATCAGATACGCAGTATTTT
TRBJ2-7 TRBV5-1 few . CASSLDNRDIEQYF TGCGCCAGCAGCTTGGACAACCGGGACATCGAGCAGTACTTC
TRBJ2-1 TRBV7-9 . . CASCRGRGGSYNEQFF TGTGCCAGCTGTAGGGGCCGCGGCGGCTCCTACAATGAGCAGTTCTTC
TRBJ2-7 TRBV28 few . CASTRDSYEQYF TGTGCCAGCACCCGGGACTCCTACGAGCAGTACTTC
TRBJ2-7 TRBV4-1 . . CASLSDGYEQYF TGCGCCAGCCTTTCCGACGGATACGAGCAGTACTTC
TRBJ2-1 TRBV5-1 . . CASSPGRVSSYNEQFF TGCGCCAGCAGCCCGGGAAGGGTGAGCTCCTACAATGAGCAGTTCTTC
TRBJ2-1 TRBV12-3/TRBV12-4 . . CASSHLAREQFF TGTGCCAGCAGCCATCTAGCGCGTGAGCAGTTCTTC
TRBJ1-5 TRBV2 . TRBD1 CASIQDRGPNQPQHF TGTGCCAGCATCCAGGACAGGGGCCCCAATCAGCCCCAGCATTTT
TRBJ2-1 TRBV4-2 few . CASSQRGTDEQFF TGTGCCAGCAGCCAACGGGGGACGGATGAGCAGTTCTTC
TRBJ2-7 TRBV4-2 few . CASSQEIGETYEQYF TGTGCCAGCAGCCAAGAGATTGGGGAAACCTACGAGCAGTACTTC
TRBJ2-3 TRBV12-3/TRBV12-4 many . CASTPHGGVYTQYF TGTGCCAGCACCCCTCATGGCGGAGTGTATACGCAGTATTTT
TRBJ1-2 TRBV3-1 few . CASSQAPSYGYTF TGTGCCAGCAGCCAAGCTCCTTCCTATGGCTACACCTTC
TRBJ2-1 TRBV29-1 . TRBD2 CSVELAGVGSYNEQFF TGCAGCGTTGAACTGGCGGGAGTTGGGTCCTACAATGAGCAGTTCTTC
TRBJ1-1 TRBV6-1 many . CASSEATMNTEAFF TGTGCCAGCAGTGAAGCAACCATGAACACTGAAGCTTTCTTT
TRBJ2-1 TRBV20-1 . . CSARKGGSYNEQFF TGCAGTGCTAGAAAGGGAGGCTCCTACAATGAGCAGTTCTTC
TRBJ2-7 TRBV20-1 . . CSAAKSYEQYF TGCAGTGCAGCTAAGTCCTACGAGCAGTACTTC
TRBJ1-2 TRBV27 . . CASSQFNVANYGYTF TGTGCCAGCAGTCAATTCAACGTAGCTAACTATGGCTACACCTTC
TRBJ1-3 TRBV29-1 . . CSVVGRNSGNTIYF TGCAGCGTTGTGGGACGCAACTCTGGAAACACCATATATTTT
TRBJ2-1 TRBV29-1 few TRBD1 CSGADREANEQFF TGCAGCGGTGCCGACAGGGAAGCCAATGAGCAGTTCTTC
TRBJ2-1 TRBV13 few . CASSLRRGGSYNEQFF TGTGCCAGCAGCTTACGCCGAGGGGGATCCTACAATGAGCAGTTCTTC
TRBJ1-5 TRBV5-1 . TRBD1 CASTPLRDRGRRQPQHF TGCGCCAGCACCCCATTGCGGGACAGGGGGCGGCGGCAGCCCCAGCATTTT
TRBJ2-1 TRBV2 . . CASSEQGGNEQFF TGTGCCAGCAGTGAGCAGGGTGGCAATGAGCAGTTCTTC
TRBJ2-3 TRBV20-1 many . CSASLTETDTQYF TGCAGTGCTTCTCTGACAGAGACAGATACGCAGTATTTT
TRBJ2-7 TRBV7-8 many . CASSRTRLAPSREQYF TGTGCCAGCAGCCGTACACGGCTAGCACCCTCTCGGGAGCAGTACTTC
TRBJ2-3 TRBV6-6 few . CASTPSGSTDTQYF TGTGCCAGCACTCCGAGCGGGAGCACAGATACGCAGTATTTT
TRBJ2-1 TRBV28 . . CASSNSQAMNEQFF TGTGCCAGCAGTAACTCCCAGGCAATGAATGAGCAGTTCTTC
TRBJ2-5 TRBV5-1 . . CASSSDRIGIETQYF TGCGCCAGCAGCTCGGACCGGATAGGGATAGAGACCCAGTACTTC
TRBJ2-1 TRBV28 . TRBD1 CAGSGQGSWDEQFF TGTGCCGGATCCGGACAGGGGAGTTGGGATGAGCAGTTCTTC
TRBJ2-2 TRBV28 . . CANKIGGSTGELFF TGTGCCAACAAAATCGGAGGCTCCACCGGGGAGCTGTTTTTT
TRBJ2-1 TRBV5-1 many TRBD2 CASSVGTSSRGYNEQFF TGCGCCAGCAGCGTCGGGACTAGTTCAAGGGGCTACAATGAGCAGTTCTTC
TRBJ2-6 TRBV20-1 few . CSAVGRSSSGANVLTF TGCAGTGCTGTAGGCAGGTCCTCTTCTGGGGCCAACGTCCTGACTTTC
TRBJ2-3 TRBV11-2 few TRBD1 CASSFRGLGRADTQYF TGTGCCAGCAGCTTCAGGGGGCTGGGACGAGCAGATACGCAGTATTTT
TRBJ2-1 TRBV7-2 . . CASSLLARHPFF TGTGCCAGCAGCTTACTAGCACGACATCCGTTCTTC
TRBJ2-2 TRBV7-6 . . CASTRPRRDPRAGELFF TGTGCCAGCACCCGACCCCGTCGGGATCCTCGTGCCGGGGAGCTGTTTTTT
TRBJ2-1 TRBV5-1 . . CASSLAGRGEQFF TGCGCCAGCAGCTTGGCTGGGCGTGGCGAGCAGTTCTTC
TRBJ2-1 TRBV7-2 . . CASSLGTGRDEQFF TGTGCCAGCAGCTTAGGTACAGGGCGTGATGAGCAGTTCTTC
TRBJ2-1 TRBV9 few TRBD2 CASSKQPLAGVRNEQFF TGTGCCAGCAGCAAACAGCCGCTAGCGGGAGTACGAAATGAGCAGTTCTTC